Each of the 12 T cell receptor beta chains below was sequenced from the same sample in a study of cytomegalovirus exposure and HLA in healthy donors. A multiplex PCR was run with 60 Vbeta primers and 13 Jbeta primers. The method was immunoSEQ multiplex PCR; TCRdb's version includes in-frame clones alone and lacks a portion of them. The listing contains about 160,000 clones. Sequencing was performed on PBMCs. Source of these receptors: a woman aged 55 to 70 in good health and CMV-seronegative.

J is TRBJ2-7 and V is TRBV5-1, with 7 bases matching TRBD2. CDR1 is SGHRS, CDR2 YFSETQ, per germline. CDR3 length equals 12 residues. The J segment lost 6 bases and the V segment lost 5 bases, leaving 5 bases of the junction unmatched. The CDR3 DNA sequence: TGCGCCAGCAGTAGGACGGGAGGCGAGCAGTACTTC. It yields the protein CASSRTGGEQYF.

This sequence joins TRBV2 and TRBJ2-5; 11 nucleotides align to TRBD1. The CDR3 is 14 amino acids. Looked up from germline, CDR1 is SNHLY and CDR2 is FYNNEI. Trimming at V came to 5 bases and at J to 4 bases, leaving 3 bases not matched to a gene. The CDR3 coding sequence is TGTGCCAGCAGTCGGGACAGGGGGAGAGAGACCCAGTACTTC. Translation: CASSRDRGRETQYF.

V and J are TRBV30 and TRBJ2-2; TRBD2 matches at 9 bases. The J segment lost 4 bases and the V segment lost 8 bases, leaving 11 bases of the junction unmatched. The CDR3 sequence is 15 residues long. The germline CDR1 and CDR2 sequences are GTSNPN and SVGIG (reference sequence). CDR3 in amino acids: CAQLRAGGGTGELFF. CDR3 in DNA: TGTGCCCAGCTACGAGCGGGAGGAGGCACCGGGGAGCTGTTTTTT. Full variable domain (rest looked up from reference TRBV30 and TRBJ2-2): SQTIHQWPATLVQPVGSPLSLECTVEGTSNPNLYWYRQAAGRGLQLLFYSVGIGQISSEVPQNLSASRPQDRQFILSSKKLLLSDSGFYLCAQLRAGGGTGELFFGEGSRLTVL.

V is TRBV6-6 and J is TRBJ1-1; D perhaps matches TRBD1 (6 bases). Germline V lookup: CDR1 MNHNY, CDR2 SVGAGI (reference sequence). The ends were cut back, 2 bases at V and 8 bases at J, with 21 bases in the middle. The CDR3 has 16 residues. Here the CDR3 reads CASSYNRQENHLEAFF. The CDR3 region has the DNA TGTGCCAGCAGTTACAACCGACAGGAAAACCATTTGGAAGCTTTCTTT.

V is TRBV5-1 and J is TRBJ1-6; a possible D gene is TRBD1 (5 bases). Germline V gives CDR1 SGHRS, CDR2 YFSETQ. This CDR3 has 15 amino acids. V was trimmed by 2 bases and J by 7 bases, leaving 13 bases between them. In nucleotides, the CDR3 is TGCGCCAGCAGCTTCCGAGGGGAGGGCAATTCACCCCTCCACTTT. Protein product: CASSFRGEGNSPLHF.

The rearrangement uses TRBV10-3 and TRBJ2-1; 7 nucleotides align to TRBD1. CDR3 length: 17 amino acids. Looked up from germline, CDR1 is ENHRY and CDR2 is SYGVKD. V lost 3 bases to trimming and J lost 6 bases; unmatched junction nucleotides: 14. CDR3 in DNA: TGTGCCATCAGTGACCTGAACCCAGGGGGACCAGCCAATGAGCAGTTCTTC. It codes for CAISDLNPGGPANEQFF.

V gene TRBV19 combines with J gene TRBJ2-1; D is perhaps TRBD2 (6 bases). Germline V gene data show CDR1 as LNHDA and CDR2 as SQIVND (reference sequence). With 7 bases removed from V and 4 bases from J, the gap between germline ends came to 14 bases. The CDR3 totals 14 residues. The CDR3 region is CASTVGRAYNEQFF. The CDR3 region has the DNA TGTGCCAGTACCGTCGGGAGAGCGTACAATGAGCAGTTCTTC.

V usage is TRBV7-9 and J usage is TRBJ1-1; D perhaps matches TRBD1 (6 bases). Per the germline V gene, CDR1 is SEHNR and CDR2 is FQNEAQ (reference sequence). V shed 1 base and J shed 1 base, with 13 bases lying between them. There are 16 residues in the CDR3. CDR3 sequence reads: CASSLGAQGWNTEAFF. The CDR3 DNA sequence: TGTGCCAGCAGCTTAGGCGCACAGGGTTGGAACACTGAAGCTTTCTTT.

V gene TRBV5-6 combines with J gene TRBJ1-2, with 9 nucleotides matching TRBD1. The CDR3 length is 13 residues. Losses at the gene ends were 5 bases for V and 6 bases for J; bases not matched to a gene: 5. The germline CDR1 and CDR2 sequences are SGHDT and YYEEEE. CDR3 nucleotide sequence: TGTGCCAGCAGGCGGACAGGGGCTGATGGCTACACCTTC. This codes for CASRRTGADGYTF.

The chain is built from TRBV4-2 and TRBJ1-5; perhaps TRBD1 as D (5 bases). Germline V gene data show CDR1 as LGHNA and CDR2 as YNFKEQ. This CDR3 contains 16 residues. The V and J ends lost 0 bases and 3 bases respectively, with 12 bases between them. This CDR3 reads CASSQDLPGYNQPQHF. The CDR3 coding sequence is TGTGCCAGCAGCCAAGATCTTCCAGGGTACAATCAGCCCCAGCATTTT.

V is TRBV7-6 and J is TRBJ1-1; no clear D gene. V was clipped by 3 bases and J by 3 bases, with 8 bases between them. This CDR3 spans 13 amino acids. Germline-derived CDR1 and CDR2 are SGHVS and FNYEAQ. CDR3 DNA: TGTGCCAGCAGCTTGGAGATGGACACTGAAGCTTTCTTT. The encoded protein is CASSLEMDTEAFF.

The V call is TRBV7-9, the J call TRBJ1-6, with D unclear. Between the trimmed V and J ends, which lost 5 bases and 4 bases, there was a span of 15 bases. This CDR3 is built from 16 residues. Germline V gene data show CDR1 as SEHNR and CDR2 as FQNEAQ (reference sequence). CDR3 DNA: TGTGCCAGCAGCCCTACCCCGAGAAAGTATAATTCACCCCTCCACTTT. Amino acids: CASSPTPRKYNSPLHF. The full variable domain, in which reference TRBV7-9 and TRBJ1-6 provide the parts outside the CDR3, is DTGVSQNPRHKITKRGQNVTFRCDPISEHNRLYWYRQTLGQGPEFLTYFQNEAQLEKSRLLSDRFSAERPKGSFSTLEIQRTEQGDSAMYLCASSPTPRKYNSPLHFGNGTRLTVT.